This entry is about one T cell receptor (beta chain). Its antigen is unknown. These data originate in a study of cytomegalovirus exposure and HLA in healthy donors. Study outcomes and limitations: The classifier, whose performance was assessed in both the original and validation cohorts, reportedly diagnosed cytomegalovirus status with high specificity and sensitivity. The authors enumerated under 200 TCR beta chains as linked to cytomegalovirus. According to a later analysis, TCR clusters from the first cohort tended to co-occur in the 120 or so validation repertoires. Among TCR sequences, most were rare, though some public TCRs appeared in many donors.

Germline CDR1 is SNHLY and CDR2 is FYNNEI. The CDR3 is 15 amino acids. Trimming at V came to 2 bases and at J to 6 bases, leaving 4 bases not matched to a gene. Data came from immunoSEQ multiplex PCR; TCRdb stores just in-frame clones and leaves some out. The table records 150,000 to 200,000 clones, 86% of them present only once. The V and J genes are TRBV2 and TRBJ1-4; 9 bases match TRBD1. The sequenced sample was PBMCs. This TCR derives from a man aged 30-40 years in good health and CMV-seropositive. CDR3 sequence: CASSERGDRDEKLFF. The CDR3 DNA reads TGTGCCAGCAGTGAAAGGGGGGACAGGGATGAAAAACTGTTTTTT.